This section outlines one T cell receptor (beta chain) sequence together with its context. Its matching antigen is unknown. This sample was included in a study of tumor-infiltrating lymphocytes in localized non-small cell lung cancer. Study-wide context: Patients included smokers and never-smokers with various histologies, some sampled after neoadjuvant chemotherapy.

The CDR3 runs to 15 residues. Germline CDR1 reads MNHEY; CDR2 reads SMNVEV (reference sequence). With 3 bases removed from V and 9 bases from J, the gap between germline ends came to 20 bases. Findings and limits, study-wide: Each assay used a separate piece of the same tissue. Higher tumor T cell infiltration than in uninvolved lung was supported by TCRbeta sequencing.

Here immunoSEQ multiplex PCR was the method, and the copy in TCRdb shows in-frame clones only, minus some. The sample records 9,300 or so clones, about 70% being singletons. Sequenced input: lung tumor tissue. The sequence was collected from a human donor with non-small cell lung cancer. The chain recombines TRBV27 with TRBJ1-2; perhaps TRBD1 as D (6 bases). CDR3 bases: TGTGCCAGCAGTTTTTTCTTCGGGACATACGGGAGCTACACCTTC. This sequence encodes CASSFFFGTYGSYTF.